This T cell receptor beta chain emerged from a study of T-cell memory formation after mild COVID-19. General observations from the study: From day 15 to 85, contracting clones were balanced between CD4 and CD8, whereas later expanders leaned toward CD4+.

This clonotype was observed a few times. As yet, its antigen is unknown. CDR3 length equals 15 residues. Between the trimmed V and J ends, which lost 6 bases and 4 bases, there was a span of 16 bases. Germline values: CDR1 SGHRS, CDR2 YFSETQ. After 5'RACE with constant-segment primers, TCR alpha and TCR beta cDNA libraries carrying sample barcodes and UMIs were obtained. MiXCR was run by TCRdb on the 5' RACE reads, yielding one entry per CDR3 protein. The repertoire holds a few hundred thousand distinct CDR3 sequences, with roughly a fifth as singletons. The sequence came from a man between 18 and 35 years old who had mild COVID-19 (a few samples of this study predate the infection). Cell type and time point are not known. Sequenced: PBMCs or a T cell subset sorted from them (not recorded which). The V gene is TRBV5-1, the J gene TRBJ2-2, with D maybe TRBD2 (7 bases). CDR3 in amino acids: CASTPRRGGTGELFF. The CDR3 DNA sequence: TGCGCCAGCACCCCCAGGAGGGGGGGCACCGGGGAGCTGTTTTTT.